This T cell receptor beta chain was documented in a study of T cell responses to AZD1222 COVID-19 vaccine. General study findings and limits: Spike-wide coverage was observed for vaccine-associated CD4 TCRs, with dominant responses at 160-218 and 743-854. AZD1222 recipients seropositive at baseline numbered only five to seven. White British people made up most donors, females outnumbered males, and clonal diversity was possibly underestimated.

With regard to this clone: No antigen is known for it. Other DNA sequences in this sample translate to the same CDR3.

The V and J ends lost 1 base and 0 bases respectively, with 9 bases between them. Per germline, CDR1 SGHRS and CDR2 YFSETQ. The CDR3 runs 15 residues. Clones were sequenced by immunoSEQ multiplex PCR, and TCRdb holds only the in-frame ones, with some missing. The sample shows roughly 140,000 clones, about 88% of them seen only once. The input for sequencing was peripheral blood, taken after recovery from COVID-19. The chain joins TRBV5-1 to TRBJ2-3, with D perhaps matching TRBD2 (6 bases). The sequence came from an adult who had recovered from COVID-19. CDR3 nucleotides: TGCGCCAGCAGCTTGCGCGGGGTTAGCACAGATACGCAGTATTTT. Amino acid sequence: CASSLRGVSTDTQYF.